The clone carrying this T cell receptor beta chain was found a few times. Its specificity is not known. This sample was taken from a study of cytomegalovirus exposure and HLA in healthy donors. Study outcomes and limitations: Listed as cytomegalovirus-associated were 150 to 200 TCR beta chains. A few CMV-associated chains were confirmed in vitro to be specific for CMV antigens. Many donors carried some public TCRs, although rarity characterized most TCR sequences.

With 5 bases removed from V and 2 bases from J, the gap between germline ends came to 7 bases. The germline gives CDR1 SEHNR, CDR2 FQNEAQ (reference sequence). This CDR3 has 12 residues. The donors were in the roughly 110-subject validation cohort, distinct from the approximately 700-subject first cohort. Generated by immunoSEQ multiplex PCR, the TCRdb table keeps only in-frame clones and is missing some. The sample contains fewer than 150,000 clones, 70% to 90% of which appear only once. The specimen sequenced was PBMCs. The sequence was collected from a man aged 18 to 29 in good health and CMV-seronegative. This chain joins TRBV7-9 and TRBJ2-7, with unresolved D. The CDR3 DNA sequence: TGTGCCAGCAGCCACAGTACCTACGAGCAGTACTTC. This sequence encodes CASSHSTYEQYF.